This is a list of T cell receptor beta chains from one sample in a study of CD8+CD57+ T cells in acquired aplastic anemia. TCRdb passed the reads through MiXCR, listing each CDR3 protein once. The table lists hundreds of thousands of distinct CDR3 sequences, 55% to 70% of them singletons. The sample taken for sequencing was sorted CD4+, CD8+, or CD8+CD57+ T cells (not recorded which) from PBMCs. These receptor sequences come from a human donor in good health, serving as a control. CDR3s include the opening cysteine and the closing phenylalanine or tryptophan. A D gene is named only where the DNA matches it firmly. Expanded clones get a size class; other rows say once, few or many, or leave the size out.

j_call	d_call	clone_size	v_call	cdr3_aa	cdr3_nt
TRBJ1-5	-	-	TRBV7-9	CASRMGGGNSKEPQHF	TGTGCCAGCAGAATGGGAGGGGGAAATAGCAAAGAGCCCCAGCATTTT
TRBJ2-1	TRBD2	few	TRBV6-2/TRBV6-3	CASSERPSGGAGNEQFF	TGTGCCAGCAGCGAAAGGCCTAGCGGGGGGGCTGGGAATGAGCAGTTCTTC
TRBJ1-6	TRBD1	-	TRBV6-5	CASSPRQGAFTLHF	TGTGCCAGCAGCCCTCGACAGGGAGCTTTCACCCTCCACTTT
TRBJ2-5	-	-	TRBV7-8	CASSQVGTTVRNLF	TGCGCCAGCAGCCAAGTCGGGACAACCGTTCGGAACCTCTTC
TRBJ2-5	-	few	TRBV6-2/TRBV6-3	CASRTRLGGDQETQYF	TGTGCCAGCCGCACCCGCCTAGGCGGGGACCAAGAGACCCAGTACTTC
TRBJ2-5	TRBD2	-	TRBV7-3	CASSQTSGEVAREYF	TGTGCCAGCAGCCAAACTAGCGGGGAGGTAGCGCGCGAGTACTTC
TRBJ2-7	-	-	TRBV5-1	CASSLEGGFQGYEQYF	TGCGCCAGCAGCTTGGAGGGGGGGTTCCAGGGTTACGAGCAGTACTTC
TRBJ1-2	-	-	TRBV11-2	CASSLERAGRSNGYTF	TGTGCCAGCAGCTTAGAGAGGGCAGGGAGAAGCAATGGCTACACCTTC
TRBJ1-1	-	many	TRBV9	CASSSTGIGTEAFF	TGTGCCAGCAGCAGTACAGGGATAGGGACTGAAGCTTTCTTT
TRBJ1-2	-	many	TRBV5-1	CASSEDVGYTF	TGCGCCAGCAGCGAAGACGTTGGCTACACCTTC
TRBJ1-4	-	many	TRBV20-1	CSARSGDANEKLFF	TGCAGTGCTAGATCGGGGGACGCTAATGAAAAACTGTTTTTT
TRBJ2-5	-	-	TRBV7-9	CASSLDTEGTAYF	TGTGCCAGCAGCCTGGACACCGAAGGGACCGCGTATTTC
TRBJ1-2	TRBD1	few	TRBV7-2	CASSLRQGYLRYTF	TGTGCCAGCAGCTTAAGACAGGGTTATCTCCGCTACACCTTC
TRBJ2-5	-	few	TRBV15	CATSRAPLDSQETQYF	TGTGCCACCAGCAGAGCTCCCTTAGACAGCCAAGAGACCCAGTACTTC
TRBJ2-2	TRBD1	many	TRBV7-8	CASSTGTGGRGELFF	TGTGCCAGCAGCACCGGGACAGGGGGCCGAGGGGAGCTGTTTTTT
TRBJ2-5	-	-	TRBV12-3/TRBV12-4	CASSLEGETEYF	TGTGCCAGCAGTTTAGAGGGAGAGACTGAGTACTTC
TRBJ1-1	-	-	TRBV10-2	CASSERGIEAFF	TGCGCCAGCAGTGAGAGGGGCATTGAAGCTTTCTTT
TRBJ1-1	-	-	TRBV5-1	CASSDVGGMDEAFF	TGCGCCAGCAGCGACGTGGGGGGCATGGATGAAGCTTTCTTT
TRBJ1-1	-	-	TRBV2	CTFHPLYTEAFF	TGTACCTTCCATCCCCTTTACACTGAAGCTTTCTTT
TRBJ2-3	-	-	TRBV2	CAASSAPGIETQYF	TGTGCCGCCAGCAGTGCACCGGGCATAGAGACCCAGTATTTT
TRBJ1-4	-	-	TRBV29-1	CSVDKLFF	TGCAGCGTCGATAAACTGTTTTTT
TRBJ1-2	TRBD1	many	TRBV18	CASSLSWGQEVYTF	TGTGCCAGCTCACTCAGCTGGGGACAGGAAGTCTACACCTTC
TRBJ1-3	-	few	TRBV5-1	CASSWRGSGNTIYF	TGCGCCAGCAGCTGGCGGGGTTCCGGAAACACCATATATTTT
TRBJ2-3	-	-	TRBV27	CASSLRGWADNTDTQYF	TGTGCCAGCAGTTTAAGGGGATGGGCAGACAACACAGATACGCAGTATTTT
TRBJ2-7	TRBD2	-	TRBV7-6	CASSLVVSGAGVQYF	TGTGCCAGCAGCTTAGTGGTTTCCGGAGCGGGGGTGCAGTACTTC
TRBJ2-5	-	once	TRBV15	CATSRGSGADETQYF	TGTGCCACCAGCAGAGGATCGGGGGCCGATGAGACCCAGTACTTC
TRBJ1-5	-	-	TRBV12-3/TRBV12-4	CASSGGGYSNQPQHF	TGTGCCAGCTCCGGGGGGGGTTATAGCAATCAGCCCCAGCATTTT
TRBJ1-4	-	-	TRBV11-2	CASSFSQGSTNEKLFF	TGTGCCAGCAGTTTCTCCCAGGGCTCAACTAATGAAAAACTGTTTTTT
TRBJ2-2	TRBD2	few	TRBV28	CASSSPGLVSTGELFF	TGTGCCAGCAGTTCTCCGGGACTAGTCAGTACCGGGGAGCTGTTTTTT
TRBJ2-7	-	-	TRBV7-2	CASTQSRGEQYF	TGTGCCAGCACGCAATCCCGGGGGGAGCAGTACTTC
TRBJ1-1	-	few	TRBV6-6	CASSYTPGRDEAFF	TGTGCCAGCAGTTACACACCAGGGCGAGATGAAGCTTTCTTT
TRBJ2-7	-	-	TRBV15	CASSRERGYTQYF	TGTGCCAGCAGCAGGGAAAGGGGCTATACGCAGTACTTC
TRBJ2-7	TRBD1	-	TRBV12-3/TRBV12-4	CATRTAGGNEQYF	TGTGCCACCCGGACGGCAGGGGGCAACGAGCAGTACTTC
TRBJ1-1	-	many	TRBV19	CASRSGGDTEAFF	TGTGCCAGTAGATCCGGGGGGGACACTGAAGCTTTCTTT
TRBJ2-7	TRBD1	-	TRBV5-4	CASMSVEGQGAYEQYF	TGTGCCAGCATGAGCGTCGAAGGACAGGGGGCCTACGAGCAGTACTTC
TRBJ2-3	TRBD2	-	TRBV5-1	CASSVLARGTDTQYF	TGTGCCAGCAGCGTACTAGCGAGGGGCACAGATACGCAGTATTTT
TRBJ2-7	-	-	TRBV2	CATQEDGGTYEQYF	TGTGCCACCCAAGAGGACGGAGGGACCTACGAGCAGTACTTC
TRBJ2-5	TRBD2	-	TRBV7-3	CASSPLAGRGQETQYF	TGTGCCAGCAGCCCACTAGCGGGGAGGGGGCAAGAGACCCAGTACTTC
TRBJ1-6	-	-	TRBV9	CASSVRAHYGSTNSPLHF	TGTGCCAGCAGCGTCCGGGCCCACTATGGCAGTACAAATTCACCCCTCCACTTT
TRBJ1-2	TRBD1	-	TRBV12-3/TRBV12-4	CASSWDREGGYTF	TGTGCCAGCAGTTGGGACAGGGAAGGTGGCTACACCTTC
TRBJ1-2	-	many	TRBV20-1	CSARDQPREGVGGYTF	TGCAGTGCTAGAGATCAACCTCGGGAGGGAGTTGGCGGCTACACCTTC
TRBJ1-5	-	-	TRBV7-9	CASSLGGGGVQPQHF	TGTGCCAGCAGCTTAGGAGGGGGGGGTGTTCAGCCCCAGCATTTT
TRBJ2-7	-	-	TRBV25-1	CASSVKNSVQGLTYEQYF	TGTGCCAGCAGTGTGAAGAATTCAGTCCAAGGGTTGACCTACGAGCAGTACTTC
TRBJ1-1	TRBD1	many	TRBV11-2	CASSFDRGFGEAFF	TGTGCCAGCAGCTTCGACAGGGGATTCGGGGAAGCTTTCTTT
TRBJ2-1	-	-	TRBV25-1	CACCGNPGQGNNEQFF	TGTGCCTGCTGCGGTAACCCGGGGCAGGGCAACAATGAGCAGTTCTTC
TRBJ2-5	TRBD2	-	TRBV7-2	CASSAPAGGLSSYQYF	TGCGCCAGCAGTGCGCCAGCGGGGGGCCTCAGCTCCTACCAGTACTTC
TRBJ1-2	-	once	TRBV7-7	CASSLPGAENGYSF	TGTGCTAGCAGCTTACCCGGGGCAGAGAACGGCTACTCCTTC
TRBJ1-5	-	many	TRBV2	CASRSDSNQPQHF	TGTGCCAGCAGGTCAGATAGCAATCAGCCCCAGCATTTT
TRBJ2-3	TRBD1	-	TRBV11-1	CASSLNRGAQYF	TGTGCCAGCAGCTTAAACAGGGGGGCGCAGTATTTT
TRBJ2-7	-	medium-sized	TRBV7-2	CASSFSQYEQYF	TGTGCCAGCAGTTTTAGCCAGTACGAGCAGTACTTC
TRBJ1-6	-	-	TRBV9	CASSKERDAFPRHF	TGTGCCAGCAGTAAAGAACGGGACGCTTTCCCTCGACACTTT
TRBJ2-4	TRBD1	many	TRBV19	CASSADRGNIQYF	TGTGCCAGTAGTGCGGACAGGGGAAACATTCAGTACTTC
TRBJ2-7	-	-	TRBV20-1	CSARETMATQQYF	TGCAGTGCTAGGGAAACTATGGCTACACAGCAGTACTTC
TRBJ1-1	-	many	TRBV7-8	CASSLVGWAEAFF	TGTGCCAGCAGCTTAGTAGGGTGGGCTGAAGCTTTCTTT
TRBJ1-2	TRBD1	once	TRBV5-8	CASSLAGGPYTF	TGTGCCAGCAGCTTGGCAGGGGGCCCCTACACCTTC
TRBJ2-1	TRBD1	-	TRBV20-1	CSARDPGQGHYNEQFF	TGCAGTGCTAGAGACCCGGGACAGGGGCACTACAATGAGCAGTTCTTC
TRBJ1-6	-	-	TRBV9	CASSSHGDLNYEPLHF	TGCGCCAGCAGCTCCCACGGGGATCTGAACTACGAGCCCCTCCACTTT
TRBJ1-2	-	-	TRBV4-1	CASSHRVTTTNYGYTF	TGCGCCAGCAGTCACAGGGTGACTACAACTAACTATGGCTACACCTTC
TRBJ2-5	TRBD1	few	TRBV24-1	CATSDFPRDSKETQYF	TGTGCCACCAGTGATTTTCCCCGGGACAGTAAAGAGACCCAGTACTTC